This TCR beta chain was documented in a study of T cells after yellow fever vaccination. Study-wide background: For low cell numbers, libraries were made with SMART-Seq v4 Ultra Low Input. Study observations and caveats: Boosting was followed by the reappearance of most primary-vaccination clones (roughly 96% CD4, about 88% CD8).

From the 5' RACE reads, TCRdb called clonotypes with MiXCR, one entry per CDR3 protein. The profile shows about 580,000 distinct CDR3 sequences, around 17% of them singletons. This clonotype was recorded at least ten times. The antigen is undetermined. Trimming took off 5 bases at V and 5 bases at J, with 12 bases between the two ends. The CDR3 contains 13 residues. Sample: PBMCs, taken around 5 days after the first yellow fever vaccination. This rearrangement joins TRBV12-3 or TRBV12-4 to TRBJ1-1, with D unclear. The TCR originated in a man between 18 and 35 years old who received the YFV17D yellow fever vaccine. CDR3 protein: CASSPNRHTEAFF. CDR3 DNA: TGTGCCAGCAGTCCCAATCGGCATACTGAAGCTTTCTTT.